This entry concerns a single T cell receptor beta chain. Its antigen is still unknown. This sample is part of a study of T-cell reconstitution after alpha-beta-depleted transplantation in children. Preparation of the TCRbeta library used unique molecular identifiers. TCRdb itself ran the PCR reads through MiXCR, one entry per CDR3 protein. The sample lists some 150,000 distinct CDR3 sequences; about 8.8% were seen once. General study points: Surviving recipient T cells and thymic progenitors underlay high day-60 TCRbeta diversity in some patients. T-cell counts and diversity at one year following transplant were attributed mainly to newly produced T cells. Where alpha-beta T cells came from about two months after transplant was reportedly several hundred expanded graft clones.

The CDR3 has 15 amino acids. The germline gives CDR1 DFQATT, CDR2 SNEGSKA (reference sequence). V shed 5 bases, J shed 0 bases, and the junction held 9 bases outside the gene matches. The origin of this receptor is a female patient younger than 10 who had a stem cell transplant for congenital amegakaryocytic thrombocytopenia, so the T cells may come from the graft donor. The chain links TRBV20-1 to TRBJ2-5; 7 bases fit TRBD2. The sequencing used PBMCs, mostly from graft donor cells, collected 180 days after TCRalphabeta/CD19-depleted stem cell transplant. CDR3 nucleotides: TGCAGTGCTCCGGCCAGGCGGGAGTACCAAGAGACCCAGTACTTC. Its protein product is CSAPARREYQETQYF.